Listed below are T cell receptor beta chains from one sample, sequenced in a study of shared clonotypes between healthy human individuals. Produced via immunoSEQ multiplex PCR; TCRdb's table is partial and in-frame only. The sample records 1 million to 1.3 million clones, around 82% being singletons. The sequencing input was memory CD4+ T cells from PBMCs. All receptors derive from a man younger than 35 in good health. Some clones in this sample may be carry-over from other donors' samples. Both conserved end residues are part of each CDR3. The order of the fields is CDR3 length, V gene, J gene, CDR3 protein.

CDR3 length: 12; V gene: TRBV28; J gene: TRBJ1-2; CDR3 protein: CASRPGTGHYTF
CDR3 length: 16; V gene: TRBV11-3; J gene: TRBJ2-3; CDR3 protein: CASSLGTSKSTDTQYF
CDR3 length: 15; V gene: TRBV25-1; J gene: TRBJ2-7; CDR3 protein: CASSGGTSGTQEQYF
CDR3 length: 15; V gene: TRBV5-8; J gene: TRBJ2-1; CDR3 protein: CASSLDGRARNEQFF
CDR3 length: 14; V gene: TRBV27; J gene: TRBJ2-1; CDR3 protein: CASSFWDRVNEQFF
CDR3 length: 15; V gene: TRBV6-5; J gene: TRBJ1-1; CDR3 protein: CASSSPGPLLTEAFF
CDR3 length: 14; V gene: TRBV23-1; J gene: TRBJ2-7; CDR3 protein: CASSHRGISYEQYF
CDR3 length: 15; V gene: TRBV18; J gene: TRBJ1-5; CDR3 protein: CASSPPGQGVQPQHF
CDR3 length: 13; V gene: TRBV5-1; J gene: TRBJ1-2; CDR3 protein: CASSATGVDGYTF
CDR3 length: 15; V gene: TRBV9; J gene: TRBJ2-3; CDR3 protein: CASSPTSVSPDTQYF
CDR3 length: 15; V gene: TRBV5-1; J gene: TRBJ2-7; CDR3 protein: CASSPLAGGTYEQYF
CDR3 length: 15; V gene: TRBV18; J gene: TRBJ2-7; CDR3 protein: CASSQGAGGPYEQYF
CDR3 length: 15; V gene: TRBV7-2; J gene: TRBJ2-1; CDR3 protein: CASSLEAREGNEQFF
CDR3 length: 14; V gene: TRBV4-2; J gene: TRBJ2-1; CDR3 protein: CASSQGGGRGEQFF
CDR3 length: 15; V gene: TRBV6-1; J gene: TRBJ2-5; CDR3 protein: CASSENRVPQETQYF
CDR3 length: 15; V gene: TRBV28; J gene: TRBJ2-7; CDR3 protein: CASSTIDRNSYEQYF
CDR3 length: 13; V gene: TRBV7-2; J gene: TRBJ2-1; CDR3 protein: CASSQGQGNEQFF
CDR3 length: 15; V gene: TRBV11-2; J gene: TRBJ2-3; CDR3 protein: CASSFETSATDTQYF
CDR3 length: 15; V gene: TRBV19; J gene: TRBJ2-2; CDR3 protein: CASSIIAGYTGELFF
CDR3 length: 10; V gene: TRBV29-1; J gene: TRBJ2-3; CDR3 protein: CSENTDTQYF
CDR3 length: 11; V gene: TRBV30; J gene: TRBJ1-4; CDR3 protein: CAWSGGEKLFF
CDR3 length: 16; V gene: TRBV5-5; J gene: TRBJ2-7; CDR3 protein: CASSLAPSGRAYEQYF
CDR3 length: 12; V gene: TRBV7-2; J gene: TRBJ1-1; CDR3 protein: CASTKRGTEAFF
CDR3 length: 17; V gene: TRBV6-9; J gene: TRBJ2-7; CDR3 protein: CASSYSFRREGRYEQYF
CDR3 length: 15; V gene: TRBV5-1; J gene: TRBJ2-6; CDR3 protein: CASSLEGAGANVLTF
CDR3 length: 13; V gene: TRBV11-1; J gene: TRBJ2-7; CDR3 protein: CASSLQVGYEQYF
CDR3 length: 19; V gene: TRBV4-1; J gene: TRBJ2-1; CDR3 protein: CASSGYLSGPGAPNNEQFF
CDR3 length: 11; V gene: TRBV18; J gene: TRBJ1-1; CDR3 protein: CASSPHTEAFF
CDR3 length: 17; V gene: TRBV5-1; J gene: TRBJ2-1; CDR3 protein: CASSQGTSGSFLNEQFF
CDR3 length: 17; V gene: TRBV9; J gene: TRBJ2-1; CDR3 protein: CASSVSGDLSSYNEQFF
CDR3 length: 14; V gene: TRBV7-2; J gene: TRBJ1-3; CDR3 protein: CASSLIPGSGTIYF
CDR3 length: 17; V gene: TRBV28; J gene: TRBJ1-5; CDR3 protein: CASSPSRGTVSNQPQHF
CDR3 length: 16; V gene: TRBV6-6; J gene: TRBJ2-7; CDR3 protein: CASRTSDLRRSYEQYF
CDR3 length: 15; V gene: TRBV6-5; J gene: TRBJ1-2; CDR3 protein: CASSYSRSQGYGYTF
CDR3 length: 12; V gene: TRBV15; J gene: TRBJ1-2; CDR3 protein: CATSRGRGGYTF
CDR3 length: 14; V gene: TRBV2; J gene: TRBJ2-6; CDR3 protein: CASRKGTGANVLTF
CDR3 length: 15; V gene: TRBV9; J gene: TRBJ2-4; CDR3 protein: CASSVEAGSVSIQYF
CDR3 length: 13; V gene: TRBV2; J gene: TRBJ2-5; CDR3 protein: CASSEGATWSQYF
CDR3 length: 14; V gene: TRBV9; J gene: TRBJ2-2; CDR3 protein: CASGTGHNTGELFF
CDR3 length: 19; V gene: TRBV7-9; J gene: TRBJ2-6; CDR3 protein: CASSSERQGVLAGANVLTF
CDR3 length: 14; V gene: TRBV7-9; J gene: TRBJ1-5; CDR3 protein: CASSSGYSNQPQHF
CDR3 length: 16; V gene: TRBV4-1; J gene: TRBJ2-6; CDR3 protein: CASSQTQGAGANVLTF
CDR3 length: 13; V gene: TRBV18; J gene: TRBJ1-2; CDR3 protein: CAGGESPNYGYTF
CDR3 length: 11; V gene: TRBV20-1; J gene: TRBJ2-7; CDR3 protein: CSARDPAGGYF
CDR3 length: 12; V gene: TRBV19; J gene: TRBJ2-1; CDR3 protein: CASSLAGMGQFF
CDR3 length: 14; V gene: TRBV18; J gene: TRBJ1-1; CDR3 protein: CASSPTSTNTEAFF
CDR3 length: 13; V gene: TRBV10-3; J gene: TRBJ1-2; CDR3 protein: CAINNGANYGYTF
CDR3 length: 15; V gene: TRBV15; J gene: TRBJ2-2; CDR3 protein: CATSRQGANTGELFF
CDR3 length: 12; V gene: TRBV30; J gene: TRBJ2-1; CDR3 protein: CAWSGNYNEQFF
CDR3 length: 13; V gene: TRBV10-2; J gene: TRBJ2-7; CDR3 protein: CASRGQTLGEQYF